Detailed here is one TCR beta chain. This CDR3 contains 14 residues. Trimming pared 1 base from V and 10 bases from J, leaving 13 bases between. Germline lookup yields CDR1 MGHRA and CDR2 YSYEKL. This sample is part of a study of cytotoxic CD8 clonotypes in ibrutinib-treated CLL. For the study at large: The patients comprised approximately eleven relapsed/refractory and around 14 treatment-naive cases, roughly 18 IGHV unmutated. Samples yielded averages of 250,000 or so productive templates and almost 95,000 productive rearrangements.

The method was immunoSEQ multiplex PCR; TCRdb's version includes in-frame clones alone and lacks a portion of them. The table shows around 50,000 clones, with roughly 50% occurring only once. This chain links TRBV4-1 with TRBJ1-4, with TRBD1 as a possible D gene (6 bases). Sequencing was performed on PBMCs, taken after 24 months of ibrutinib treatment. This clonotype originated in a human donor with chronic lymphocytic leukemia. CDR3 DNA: TGCGCCAGCAGCCAAGGGACAGAGTTCGGAAAACTGTTTTTT. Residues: CASSQGTEFGKLFF.